These 25 T cell receptor beta chains came from one sample sequenced in a study of blood T cell repertoires in COVID-19. Sequenced by immunoSEQ multiplex PCR; TCRdb stores in-frame clones only, minus some. The sample carries about 110,000 clones, 80% to 90% recorded once. The sample taken for sequencing was peripheral blood. The origin of the receptors is a human donor in a cohort sampled during active COVID-19.

The chain combines TRBV5-1 with TRBJ2-7, with 7 nucleotides matching TRBD1. The germline V gene has CDR1 SGHRS and CDR2 YFSETQ. This CDR3 comprises 13 residues. V shed 4 bases and J 3 bases; nucleotides not matched to a gene: 4. CDR3 DNA sequence: TGCGCCAGCAGCGAGGGGGCTGGCTACGAGCAGTACTTC. It specifies CASSEGAGYEQYF.

The chain recombines TRBV11-3 with TRBJ2-1; 12 bases match TRBD1. The CDR3 length is 15 residues. Trimming removed 6 bases from V and 6 bases from J; junction bases left unmatched: 6. Germline V gene sequence: CDR1 SGHNT, CDR2 YENEEA. This CDR3 reads CASSWGGQGANEQFF. CDR3 in DNA: TGTGCCAGCAGTTGGGGGGGACAGGGGGCCAATGAGCAGTTCTTC.

The chain employs TRBV11-2 and TRBJ2-7; 7 bases align to TRBD1. The V and J ends lost 5 bases and 0 bases, in that order; junction bases with no gene match: 13. The CDR3 consists of 17 residues. The germline gives CDR1 SGHAT, CDR2 FQNNGV. CDR3 nucleotide sequence: TGTGCCAGCAGCGGGTGGTCGGGACAGCCACGCTCCTACGAGCAGTACTTC. Protein: CASSGWSGQPRSYEQYF.

As to this clone: An end of the junction differs from the germline gene, which may be a read error. The chain couples TRBV19 to TRBJ2-1, with TRBD1 matching 7 bases. The length of the CDR3 is 12 residues. From germline, CDR1 is LNHDA and CDR2 SQIVND (reference sequence). The CDR3 DNA sequence: TGTGCCAGTAGCCCCTCGAGGGGGCAAAAGCTCTTC. Amino acid sequence: CASSPSRGQKLF.

The CDR3 sequence is CSASRRQVYGYTF. CDR3 nucleotides: TGCAGTGCTAGTCGAAGACAGGTCTATGGCTACACCTTC. V usage is TRBV20-1 and J usage is TRBJ1-2; D possibly corresponds to TRBD1 (6 bases). CDR3 size: 13 residues. Germline V CDR1 and CDR2: DFQATT, SNEGSKA (reference sequence). Between the trimmed V and J ends, which lost 3 bases and 4 bases, there was a span of 12 bases.

The sample holds one count of this clone. V and J are TRBV7-3 and TRBJ1-2; tentative D call: TRBD1 (5 bases). CDR3 length equals 13 residues. The V gene lost 4 bases and the J gene lost 7 bases, with 13 bases spanning the gap. Germline V gene data show CDR1 as SGHTA and CDR2 as FQGTGA. CDR3 region: CASSSHGGGGYTF. CDR3 coding DNA: TGTGCCAGCAGCTCCCACGGGGGTGGTGGCTACACCTTC. The entire variable domain, with the rest obtained from reference TRBV7-3 and TRBJ1-2, is as follows: GAGVSQTPSNKVTEKGKYVELRCDPISGHTALYWYRQSLGQGPEFLIYFQGTGAADDSGLPNDRFFAVRPEGSVSTLKIQRTERGDSAVYLCASSSHGGGGYTFGSGTRLTVV.

This rearrangement joins TRBV30 to TRBJ1-2, with D possibly being TRBD1 (6 bases). Germline V gene lookup returns CDR1 GTSNPN and CDR2 SVGIG (reference sequence). Trimming removed 2 bases from V and 7 bases from J, with 11 bases in between. The CDR3 is 12 amino acids. CDR3 DNA: TGTGCCTGGAGTTCGGGGACAACTGGCTACACCTTC. Its translation: CAWSSGTTGYTF.

V and J are TRBV5-8 and TRBJ2-3, with 9 bases matching TRBD2. CDR1 is SGHTS, CDR2 YDEGEE, per germline. The CDR3 consists of 16 residues. V shed 4 bases and J 2 bases; nucleotides not matched to a gene: 8. This CDR3 is CASSRGTSRNTDTQYF. CDR3 DNA sequence: TGTGCCAGCAGCCGTGGGACTAGCAGGAACACAGATACGCAGTATTTT.

V gene TRBV5-1 combines with J gene TRBJ1-4, with a weak D call TRBD1 (5 bases). Looked up from germline, CDR1 is SGHRS and CDR2 is YFSETQ. The CDR3 has 15 amino acids. V gave up 3 bases and J gave up 6 bases, with 15 bases separating them. CDR3 DNA sequence: TGCGCCAGCAGCTCCGTTGGGGGGGAGGATGAAAAACTGTTTTTT. Translating gives CASSSVGGEDEKLFF. The entire variable domain, with the rest obtained from reference TRBV5-1 and TRBJ1-4, is as follows: KAGVTQTPRYLIKTRGQQVTLSCSPISGHRSVSWYQQTPGQGLQFLFEYFSETQRNKGNFPGRFSGRQFSNSRSEMNVSTLELGDSALYLCASSSVGGEDEKLFFGSGTQLSVL.

V gene TRBV27 combines with J gene TRBJ2-5; D possibly corresponds to TRBD2 (5 bases). The CDR3 contains 15 residues. CDR1 and CDR2 (germline): MNHEY, SMNVEV (reference sequence). V gave up 2 bases and J gave up 5 bases, with 15 bases separating them. CDR3: CASSLGRTTGETQYF. CDR3 bases: TGTGCCAGCAGTTTAGGTCGCACGACGGGGGAGACCCAGTACTTC.

This chain uses TRBV10-3 with TRBJ1-1, with D maybe TRBD1 (6 bases). The CDR3 has 14 residues. Germline V CDR1 and CDR2: ENHRY, SYGVKD. Trimming removed 7 bases from V and 3 bases from J, with 15 bases in between. CDR3 DNA: TGTGCCATCAAGGGCAGGGGAAGGTACACTGAAGCTTTCTTT. Encoded protein: CAIKGRGRYTEAFF.

The gene calls are TRBV4-2 and TRBJ1-4; a possible D gene is TRBD1 (6 bases). The CDR3 extends over 15 amino acids. Germline assignment: CDR1 LGHNA and CDR2 YNFKEQ. Trimming shortened V by 0 bases and J by 8 bases, and 13 bases separated the two germline ends. The CDR3 sequence: CASSQDSGGREKLFF. The CDR3 bases are TGTGCCAGCAGCCAAGATAGCGGGGGCAGGGAAAAACTGTTTTTT.

The chain combines TRBV6-5 with TRBJ2-3; 7 bases are shared with TRBD2. The CDR3 contains 14 residues. The germline CDR1 and CDR2 sequences are MNHEY and SVGAGI. Trimming cost V 8 bases and J 8 bases; bases outside gene matches: 13. The CDR3 DNA follows: TGTGCCAGCTGTCGACGAGGATGGGAGGGTACGCAGTATTTT. Translation: CASCRRGWEGTQYF.

The rearrangement uses TRBV29-1 and TRBJ2-1, with 11 bases that match TRBD1. CDR1 SQVTM and CDR2 ANQGSEA come from the germline V gene. The length of the CDR3 is 15 residues. V was pared by 5 bases and J by 6 bases, with 9 bases of the junction left unmatched. The CDR3, as DNA: TGCAGCGTTCAAAGGGGACAGGGGGTCCCCAATGAGCAGTTCTTC. As protein: CSVQRGQGVPNEQFF.

J is TRBJ2-1 and V is TRBV6-6; 9 nucleotides match TRBD2. The germline V gene has CDR1 MNHNY and CDR2 SVGAGI (reference sequence). This CDR3 has 16 amino acids. V gave up 2 bases and J gave up 4 bases; unmatched junction bases: 6. Here the CDR3 reads CASSYDERGAYNEQFF. DNA for the CDR3: TGTGCCAGCAGTTACGATGAGCGGGGGGCTTACAATGAGCAGTTCTTC.

The chain couples TRBV7-3 to TRBJ2-1; 9 bases are a match to TRBD1. V dropped 5 bases and J dropped 2; count of bases not matched to a gene: 10. Germline CDR1 and CDR2: SGHTA and FQGTGA. The CDR3 covers 17 residues. DNA of the CDR3: TGTGCCAGCAGCCCTTCGGGACAGGGACCCCCCTACAATGAGCAGTTCTTC. Its protein product is CASSPSGQGPPYNEQFF.

The rearrangement uses TRBV30 and TRBJ2-3; 7 bases fit TRBD2. Germline assignment: CDR1 GTSNPN and CDR2 SVGIG (reference sequence). The CDR3 spans 13 residues. Germline trimming cut 1 base from V and 4 bases from J; bases unmatched to any gene: 2. The CDR3 DNA sequence: TGTGCCTGGAGTGGGACTAGATCAGATACGCAGTATTTT. Protein: CAWSGTRSDTQYF.

The chain carries TRBV30 and TRBJ1-2; the match to TRBD1 covers 8 bases. CDR1 and CDR2 (germline): GTSNPN, SVGIG (reference sequence). The CDR3 has 13 residues. The ends lost 0 bases at V and 5 bases at J; junction bases unmatched: 2. CDR3 protein: CAWSVQGGYGYTF. In DNA form, the CDR3 reads TGTGCCTGGAGTGTACAGGGGGGGTATGGCTACACCTTC.

This clone was found once. The V and J genes are TRBV29-1 and TRBJ2-7, with 10 bases fitting TRBD2. This CDR3 has 13 amino acids. With V trimmed by 6 bases and J by 3 bases, 5 bases remained unmatched. Looked up from germline, CDR1 is SQVTM and CDR2 is ANQGSEA. This CDR3 is CSVFVAGGYEQYF. CDR3 DNA: TGCAGCGTGTTTGTAGCGGGAGGCTACGAGCAGTACTTC.

The chain couples TRBV18 to TRBJ2-5, with D possibly matching TRBD2 (5 bases). V lost 2 bases, J lost 2 bases, and 12 bases lay in between. Germline CDR1 reads KGHSH; CDR2 reads LQKENI. This CDR3 is built from 15 residues. The CDR3 DNA reads as TGTGCCAGCTCACCAATTTTAGCGCTGCAAGAGACCCAGTACTTC. Amino acids: CASSPILALQETQYF.

The gene calls are TRBV6-1 and TRBJ1-1; no reliable D call. The germline V and J ends were trimmed by 0 bases and 0 bases, with 8 bases remaining between them. Per germline, CDR1 MNHNS and CDR2 SASEGT. CDR3 length: 15 amino acids. The CDR3 spells CASSEATSMNTEAFF. The CDR3, as DNA: TGTGCCAGCAGTGAAGCAACGAGCATGAACACTGAAGCTTTCTTT.

The J gene is TRBJ2-2, the V gene TRBV28; 8 bases align to TRBD1. After removal of 4 bases from V and 4 bases from J, the junction contained 8 bases not matched to a gene. Germline V CDR1 and CDR2: MDHEN, SYDVKM. The CDR3 sequence is 16 residues long. The CDR3 nucleotides read TGTGCCAGCAGTTATCATACAGGGGGAACCACCGGGGAGCTGTTTTTT. This encodes CASSYHTGGTTGELFF.

This rearrangement joins TRBV2 to TRBJ1-5, with a weak D call TRBD1 (5 bases). The CDR3 runs to 15 residues. Germline CDR1 SNHLY, CDR2 FYNNEI. V lost 6 bases, J lost 7 bases, and 19 bases lay in between. As DNA, the CDR3 is TGTGCCAGCAGAACGGATGGGGGAGGTTACCAGCCCCAGCATTTT. Encoded protein: CASRTDGGGYQPQHF.

This chain connects TRBV7-9 to TRBJ2-3; D possibly corresponds to TRBD2 (6 bases). V lost 8 bases to trimming and J lost 4 bases, with 13 bases between them. CDR1 is SEHNR, CDR2 FQNEAQ, per germline (reference sequence). The CDR3 consists of 13 residues. The CDR3 loop reads CASSLGGPDTQYF. The CDR3 DNA sequence: TGTGCCAGCTCCCTGGGGGGACCAGATACGCAGTATTTT.

The CDR3 DNA sequence: TGTGCCAGCAGCTTCGAGGAAGGGAACACTGAAGCTTTCTTT. It yields the protein CASSFEEGNTEAFF. The chain uses TRBV5-8 and TRBJ1-1, with unresolved D. The germline V gene encodes CDR1 SGHTS and CDR2 YDEGEE. CDR3 length equals 14 residues. Trimming removed 2 bases from V and 1 base from J, with 9 bases in between.